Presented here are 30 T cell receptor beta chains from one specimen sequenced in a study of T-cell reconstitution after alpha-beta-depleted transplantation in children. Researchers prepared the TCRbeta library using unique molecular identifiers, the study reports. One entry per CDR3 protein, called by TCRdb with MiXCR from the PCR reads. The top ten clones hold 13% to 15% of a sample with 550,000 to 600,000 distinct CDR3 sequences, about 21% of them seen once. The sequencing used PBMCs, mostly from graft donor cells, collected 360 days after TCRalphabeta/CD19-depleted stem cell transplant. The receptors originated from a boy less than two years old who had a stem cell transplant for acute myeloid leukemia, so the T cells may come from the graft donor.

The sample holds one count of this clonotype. CDR3 in DNA: TGTGCCACCAGTGATCCGACCAACACCGGGGAGCTGTTTTTT. Translating it yields CATSDPTNTGELFF. The chain recombines TRBV24-1 with TRBJ2-2; D is undetermined. Germline CDR1 KGHDR, CDR2 SFDVKD. The V end was cut by 3 bases, the J end by 2 bases, with 6 bases between. The CDR3 is 14 residues long.

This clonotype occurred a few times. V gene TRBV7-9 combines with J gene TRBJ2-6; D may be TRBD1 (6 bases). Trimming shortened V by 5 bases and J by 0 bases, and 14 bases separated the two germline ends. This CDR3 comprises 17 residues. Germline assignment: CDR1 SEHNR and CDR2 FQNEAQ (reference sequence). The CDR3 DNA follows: TGTGCCAGCAGCCCGACCCAGACAGGCTCTGGGGCCAACGTCCTGACTTTC. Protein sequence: CASSPTQTGSGANVLTF.

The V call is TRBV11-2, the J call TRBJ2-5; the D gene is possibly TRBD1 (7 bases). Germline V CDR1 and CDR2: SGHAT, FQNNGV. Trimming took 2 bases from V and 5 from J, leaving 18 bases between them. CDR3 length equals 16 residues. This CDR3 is CASSLLNFGGGETQYF. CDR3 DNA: TGTGCCAGCAGCTTACTAAATTTTGGAGGGGGCGAGACCCAGTACTTC. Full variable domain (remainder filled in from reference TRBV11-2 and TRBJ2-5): EAGVAQSPRYKIIEKRQSVAFWCNPISGHATLYWYQQILGQGPKLLIQFQNNGVVDDSQLPKDRFSAERLKGVDSTLKIQPAKLEDSAVYLCASSLLNFGGGETQYFGPGTRLLVL.

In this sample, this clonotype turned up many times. The CDR3 DNA reads TGTGCCAGCAGTTACTCGATGAGCGGCGAGCAGTACTTC. Translation gives CASSYSMSGEQYF. This chain connects TRBV6-5 to TRBJ2-7, with D possibly being TRBD2 (5 bases). This CDR3 is built from 13 residues. Trimming took off 0 bases at V and 6 bases at J, with 9 bases between the two ends. Looked up from germline, CDR1 is MNHEY and CDR2 is SVGAGI.

Written as DNA, the CDR3 is TGTGCCAGCAGTTATGGCTACAATCAGCCCCAGCATTTT. This translates into CASSYGYNQPQHF. The chain is built from TRBV6-5 and TRBJ1-5; D is unclear. V dropped 3 bases and J dropped 3 bases, with 6 bases sitting between them. CDR1 is MNHEY, CDR2 SVGAGI, per germline. This CDR3 has 13 amino acids.

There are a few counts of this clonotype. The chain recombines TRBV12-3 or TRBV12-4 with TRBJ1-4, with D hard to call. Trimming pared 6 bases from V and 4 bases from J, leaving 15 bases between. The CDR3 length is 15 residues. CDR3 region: CASSHLRGGNEKLFF. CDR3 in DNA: TGTGCCAGCAGCCACCTCCGGGGAGGTAATGAAAAACTGTTTTTT.

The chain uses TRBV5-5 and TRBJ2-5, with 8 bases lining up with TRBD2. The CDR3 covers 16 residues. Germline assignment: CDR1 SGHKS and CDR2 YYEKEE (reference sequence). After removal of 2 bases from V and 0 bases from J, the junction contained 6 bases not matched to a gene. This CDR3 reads CASSFHQRGYQETQYF. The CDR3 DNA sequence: TGTGCCAGCAGCTTTCACCAGCGGGGGTACCAAGAGACCCAGTACTTC.

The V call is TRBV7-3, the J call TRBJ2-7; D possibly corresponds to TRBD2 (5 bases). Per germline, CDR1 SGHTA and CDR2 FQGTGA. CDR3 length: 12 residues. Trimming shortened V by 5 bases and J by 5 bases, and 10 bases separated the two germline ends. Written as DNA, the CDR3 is TGTGCCAGCAGCACGCCGGGAAACGAGCAGTACTTC. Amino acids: CASSTPGNEQYF.

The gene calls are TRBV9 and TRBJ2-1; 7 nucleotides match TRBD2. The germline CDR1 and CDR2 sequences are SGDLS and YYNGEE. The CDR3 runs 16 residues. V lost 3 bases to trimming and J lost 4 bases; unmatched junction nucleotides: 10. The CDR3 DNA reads TGTGCCAGCAGCGCAGGCGGCGGGGGTCCATACAATGAGCAGTTCTTC. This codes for CASSAGGGGPYNEQFF.

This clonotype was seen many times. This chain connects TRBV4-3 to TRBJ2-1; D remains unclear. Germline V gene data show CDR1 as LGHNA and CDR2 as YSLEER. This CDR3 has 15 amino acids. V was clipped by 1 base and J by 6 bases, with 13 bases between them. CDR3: CASSQVEFSGNEQFF. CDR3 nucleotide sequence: TGCGCCAGCAGCCAAGTCGAGTTTAGTGGCAATGAGCAGTTCTTC.

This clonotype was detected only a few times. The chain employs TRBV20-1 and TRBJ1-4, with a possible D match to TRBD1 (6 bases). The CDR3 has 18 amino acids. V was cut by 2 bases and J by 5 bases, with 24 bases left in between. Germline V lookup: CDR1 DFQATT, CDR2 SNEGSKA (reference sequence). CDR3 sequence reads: CSARPQGRGIIGNEKLFF. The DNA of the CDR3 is TGCAGTGCTAGACCACAGGGAAGGGGGATAATAGGGAATGAAAAACTGTTTTTT.

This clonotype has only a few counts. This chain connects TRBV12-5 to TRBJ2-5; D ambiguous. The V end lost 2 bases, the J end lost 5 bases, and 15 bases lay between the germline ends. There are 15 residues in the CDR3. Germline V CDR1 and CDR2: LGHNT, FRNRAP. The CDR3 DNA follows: TGTGCTAGTGGTTTGTCGTCAGCGTTCGAGGAGACCCAGTACTTC. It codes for CASGLSSAFEETQYF.

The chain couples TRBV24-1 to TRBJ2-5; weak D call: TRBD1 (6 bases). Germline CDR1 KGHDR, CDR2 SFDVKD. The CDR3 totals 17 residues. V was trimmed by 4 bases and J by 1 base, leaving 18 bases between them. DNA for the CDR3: TGTGCCACCAGTGACCCTATTCTACAGGGAATCCAAGAGACCCAGTACTTC. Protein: CATSDPILQGIQETQYF.

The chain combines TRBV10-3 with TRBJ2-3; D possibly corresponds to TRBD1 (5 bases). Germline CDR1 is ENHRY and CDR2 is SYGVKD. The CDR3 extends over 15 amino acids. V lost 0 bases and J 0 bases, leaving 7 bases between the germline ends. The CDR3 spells CAISESAGSTDTQYF. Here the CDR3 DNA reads TGTGCCATCAGTGAGTCGGCAGGGAGCACAGATACGCAGTATTTT.

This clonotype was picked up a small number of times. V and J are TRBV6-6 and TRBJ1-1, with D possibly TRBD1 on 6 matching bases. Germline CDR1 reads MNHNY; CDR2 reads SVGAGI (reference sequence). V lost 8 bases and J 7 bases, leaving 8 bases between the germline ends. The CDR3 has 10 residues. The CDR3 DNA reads TGTGCCAGCCTACAGGGTGAAGCTTTCTTT. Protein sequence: CASLQGEAFF.

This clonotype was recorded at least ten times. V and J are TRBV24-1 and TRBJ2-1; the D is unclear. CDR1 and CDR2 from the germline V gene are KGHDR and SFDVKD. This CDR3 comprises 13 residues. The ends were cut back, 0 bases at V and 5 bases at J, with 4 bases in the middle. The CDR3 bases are TGTGCCACCAGTGATTTGGGCGACAATGAGCAGTTCTTC. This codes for CATSDLGDNEQFF.

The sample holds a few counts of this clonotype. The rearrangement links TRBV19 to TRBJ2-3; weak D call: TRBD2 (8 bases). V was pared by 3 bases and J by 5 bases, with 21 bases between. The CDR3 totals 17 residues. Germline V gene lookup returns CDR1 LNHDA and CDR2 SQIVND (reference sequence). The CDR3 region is CASSIGTAGAQGDTQYF. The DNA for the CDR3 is TGTGCCAGTAGTATCGGGACAGCGGGGGCCCAGGGAGATACGCAGTATTTT.

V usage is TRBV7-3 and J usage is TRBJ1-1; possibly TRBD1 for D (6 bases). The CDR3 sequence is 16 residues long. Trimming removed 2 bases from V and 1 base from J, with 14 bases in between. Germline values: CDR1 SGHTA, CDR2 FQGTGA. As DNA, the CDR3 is TGTGCCAGCAGCTTAGTGGGGGCCGGGAGGAACACTGAAGCTTTCTTT. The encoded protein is CASSLVGAGRNTEAFF.

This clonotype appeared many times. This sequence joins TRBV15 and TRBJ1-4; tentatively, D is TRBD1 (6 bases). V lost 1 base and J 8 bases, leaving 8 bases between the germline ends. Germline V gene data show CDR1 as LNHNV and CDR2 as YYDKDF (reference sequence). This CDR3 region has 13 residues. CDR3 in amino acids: CATSRAGVEKLFF. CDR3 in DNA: TGTGCCACCAGCAGAGCAGGGGTCGAAAAACTGTTTTTT.

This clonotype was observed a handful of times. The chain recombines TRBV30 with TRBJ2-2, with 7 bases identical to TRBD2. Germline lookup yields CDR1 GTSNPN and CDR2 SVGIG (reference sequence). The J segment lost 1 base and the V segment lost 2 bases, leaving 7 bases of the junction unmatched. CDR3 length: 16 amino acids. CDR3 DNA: TGTGCCTGGAGTTTGGGGGGGGACCTGAACACCGGGGAGCTGTTTTTT. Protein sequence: CAWSLGGDLNTGELFF.

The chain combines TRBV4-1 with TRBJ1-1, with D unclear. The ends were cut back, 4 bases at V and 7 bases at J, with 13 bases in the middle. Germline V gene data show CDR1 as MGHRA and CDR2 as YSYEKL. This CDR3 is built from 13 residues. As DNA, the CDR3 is TGCGCCAGCAGCCCAAAGGATACCGTTGAAGCTTTCTTT. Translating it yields CASSPKDTVEAFF.

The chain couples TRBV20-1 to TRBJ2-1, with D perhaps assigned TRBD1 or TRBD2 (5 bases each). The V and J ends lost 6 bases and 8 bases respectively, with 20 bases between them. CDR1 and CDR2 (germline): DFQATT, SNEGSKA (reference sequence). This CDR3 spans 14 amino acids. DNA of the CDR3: TGCAGTGCCATCGAGGGTGGGGGTCGTTATGAGCAGTTCTTC. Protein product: CSAIEGGGRYEQFF.

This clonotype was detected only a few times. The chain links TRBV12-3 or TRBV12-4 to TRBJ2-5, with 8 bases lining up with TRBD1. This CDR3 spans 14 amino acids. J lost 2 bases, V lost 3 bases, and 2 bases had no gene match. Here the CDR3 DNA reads TGTGCCAGCAGTTTCAACAGGGGGCAAGAGACCCAGTACTTC. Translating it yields CASSFNRGQETQYF.

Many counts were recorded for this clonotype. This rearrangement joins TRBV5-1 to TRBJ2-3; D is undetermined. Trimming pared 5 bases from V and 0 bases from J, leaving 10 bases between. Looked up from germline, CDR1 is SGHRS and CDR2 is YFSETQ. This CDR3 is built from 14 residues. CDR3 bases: TGCGCCAGCAGAAGGTCAGCGAGCACAGATACGCAGTATTTT. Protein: CASRRSASTDTQYF.

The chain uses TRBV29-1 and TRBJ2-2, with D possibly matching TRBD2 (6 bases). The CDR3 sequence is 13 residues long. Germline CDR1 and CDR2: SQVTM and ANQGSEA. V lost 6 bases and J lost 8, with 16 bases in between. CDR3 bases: TGCAGCGTGCCCTATGGGACTGTTGGGGAGCTGTTTTTT. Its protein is CSVPYGTVGELFF.

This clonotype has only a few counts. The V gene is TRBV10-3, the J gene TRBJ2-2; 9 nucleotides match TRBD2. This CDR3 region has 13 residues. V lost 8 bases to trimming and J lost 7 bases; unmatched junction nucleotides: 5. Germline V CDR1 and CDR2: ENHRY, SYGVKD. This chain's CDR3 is CAIGLAQGGELFF. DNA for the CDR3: TGTGCCATCGGACTAGCGCAGGGCGGGGAGCTGTTTTTT.

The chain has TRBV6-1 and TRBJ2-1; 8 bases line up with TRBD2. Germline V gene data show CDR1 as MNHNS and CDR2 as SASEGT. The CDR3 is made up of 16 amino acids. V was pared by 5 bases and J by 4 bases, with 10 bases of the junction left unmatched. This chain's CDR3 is CASSPLGRGAYNEQFF. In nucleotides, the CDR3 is TGTGCCAGCAGTCCCCTTGGGCGGGGGGCTTACAATGAGCAGTTCTTC.

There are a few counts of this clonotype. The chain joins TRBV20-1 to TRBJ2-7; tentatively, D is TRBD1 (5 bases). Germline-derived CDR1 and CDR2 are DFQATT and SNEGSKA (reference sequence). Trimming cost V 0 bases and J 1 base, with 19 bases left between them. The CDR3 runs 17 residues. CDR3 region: CSAREPRVGLSSYEQYF. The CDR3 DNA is TGCAGTGCTAGAGAGCCTAGGGTGGGGCTCAGTTCCTACGAGCAGTACTTC.

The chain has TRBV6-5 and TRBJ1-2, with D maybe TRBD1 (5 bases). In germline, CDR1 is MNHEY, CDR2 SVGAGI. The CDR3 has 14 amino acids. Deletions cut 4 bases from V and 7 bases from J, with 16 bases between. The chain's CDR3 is CASSWGRPLSGYTF. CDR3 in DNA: TGTGCCAGCAGTTGGGGACGGCCCTTAAGTGGCTACACCTTC.

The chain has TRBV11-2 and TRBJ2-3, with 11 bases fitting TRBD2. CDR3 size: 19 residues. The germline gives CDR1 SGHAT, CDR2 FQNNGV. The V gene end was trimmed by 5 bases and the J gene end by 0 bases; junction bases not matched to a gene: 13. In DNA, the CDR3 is TGTGCCAGCAGCATCTACCCACTAGCGGGGGCCCTAAGCACAGATACGCAGTATTTT. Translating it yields CASSIYPLAGALSTDTQYF.